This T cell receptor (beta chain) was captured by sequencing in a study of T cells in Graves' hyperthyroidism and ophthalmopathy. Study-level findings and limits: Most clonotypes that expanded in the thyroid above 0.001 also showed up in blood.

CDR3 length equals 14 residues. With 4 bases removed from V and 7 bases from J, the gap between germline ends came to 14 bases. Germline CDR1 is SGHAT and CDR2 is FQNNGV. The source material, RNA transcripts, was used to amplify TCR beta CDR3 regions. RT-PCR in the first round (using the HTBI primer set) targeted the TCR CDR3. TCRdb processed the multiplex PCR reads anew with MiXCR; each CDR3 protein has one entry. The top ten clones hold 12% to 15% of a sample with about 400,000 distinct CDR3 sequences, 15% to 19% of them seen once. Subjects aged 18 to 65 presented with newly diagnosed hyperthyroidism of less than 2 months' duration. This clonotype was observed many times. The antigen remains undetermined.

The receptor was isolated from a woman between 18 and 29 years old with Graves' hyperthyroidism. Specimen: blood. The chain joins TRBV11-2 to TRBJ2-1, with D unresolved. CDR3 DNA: TGTGCCAGCAGCTCTACTACTCCACCGAATGAGCAGTTCTTC. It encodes CASSSTTPPNEQFF.